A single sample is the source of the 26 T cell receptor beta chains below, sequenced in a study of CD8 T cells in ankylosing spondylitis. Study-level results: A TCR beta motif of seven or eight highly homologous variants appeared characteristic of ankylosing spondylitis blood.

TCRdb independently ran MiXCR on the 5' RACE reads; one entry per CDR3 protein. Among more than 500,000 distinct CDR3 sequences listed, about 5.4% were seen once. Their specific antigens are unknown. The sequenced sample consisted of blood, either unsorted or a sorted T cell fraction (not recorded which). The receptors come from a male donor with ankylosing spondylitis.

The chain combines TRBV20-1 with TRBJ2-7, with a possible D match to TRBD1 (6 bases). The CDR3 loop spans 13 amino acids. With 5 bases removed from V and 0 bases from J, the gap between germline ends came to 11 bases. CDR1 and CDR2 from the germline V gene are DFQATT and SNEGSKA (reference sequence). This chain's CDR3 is CSAFRDNSYEQYF. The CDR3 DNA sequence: TGCAGTGCTTTCCGGGACAACTCCTACGAGCAGTACTTC.

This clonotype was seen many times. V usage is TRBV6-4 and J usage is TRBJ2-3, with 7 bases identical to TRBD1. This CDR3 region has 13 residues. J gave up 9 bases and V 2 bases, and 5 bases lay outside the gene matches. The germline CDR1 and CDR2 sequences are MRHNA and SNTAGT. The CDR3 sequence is CASSDVGGTTQYF. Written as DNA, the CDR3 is TGTGCCAGCAGTGACGTAGGGGGCACGACGCAGTATTTT.

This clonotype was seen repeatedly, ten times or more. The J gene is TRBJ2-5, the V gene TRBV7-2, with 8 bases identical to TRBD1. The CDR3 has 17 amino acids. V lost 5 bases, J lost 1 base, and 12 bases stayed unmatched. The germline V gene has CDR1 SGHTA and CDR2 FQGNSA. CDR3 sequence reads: CASSRRVTGAFQETQYF. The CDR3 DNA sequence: TGTGCCAGCAGCCGACGGGTGACAGGGGCCTTCCAAGAGACCCAGTACTTC.

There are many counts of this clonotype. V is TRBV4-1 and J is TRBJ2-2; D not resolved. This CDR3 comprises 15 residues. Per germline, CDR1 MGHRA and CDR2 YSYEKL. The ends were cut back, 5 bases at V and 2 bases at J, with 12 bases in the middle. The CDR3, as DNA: TGCGCCAGCAGCACTTATCCTGGTAACACCGGGGAGCTGTTTTTT. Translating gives CASSTYPGNTGELFF.

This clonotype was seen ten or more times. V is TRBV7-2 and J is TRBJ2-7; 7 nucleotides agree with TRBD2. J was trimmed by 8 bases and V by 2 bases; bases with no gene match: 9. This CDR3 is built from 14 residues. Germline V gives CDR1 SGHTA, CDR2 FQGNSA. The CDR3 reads CASSLPGGTVQQYF. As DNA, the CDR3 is TGTGCCAGCAGCTTACCGGGGGGTACGGTCCAGCAGTACTTC. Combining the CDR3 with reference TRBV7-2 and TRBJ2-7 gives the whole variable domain GAGVSQSPSNKVTEKGKDVELRCDPISGHTALYWYRQSLGQGLEFLIYFQGNSAPDKSGLPSDRFSAERTGGSVSTLTIQRTQQEDSAVYLCASSLPGGTVQQYFGPGTRLTVT.

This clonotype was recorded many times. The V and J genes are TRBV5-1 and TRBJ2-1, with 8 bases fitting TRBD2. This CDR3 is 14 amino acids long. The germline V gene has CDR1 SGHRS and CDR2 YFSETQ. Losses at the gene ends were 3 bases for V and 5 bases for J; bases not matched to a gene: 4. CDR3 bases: TGCGCCAGCAGCTCGGGGGGGGGCAACAATGAGCAGTTCTTC. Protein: CASSSGGGNNEQFF.

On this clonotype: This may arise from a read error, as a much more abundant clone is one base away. CDR3 coding DNA: TGCGCCAGCAGCTCCCATTCCTCCGGGTACAATGAGCAGTTCTTC. This translates into CASSSHSSGYNEQFF. This chain joins TRBV5-1 and TRBJ2-1; D is unclear. The CDR3 consists of 15 residues. In germline, CDR1 is SGHRS, CDR2 YFSETQ. Trimming removed 3 bases from V and 4 bases from J, with 14 bases in between.

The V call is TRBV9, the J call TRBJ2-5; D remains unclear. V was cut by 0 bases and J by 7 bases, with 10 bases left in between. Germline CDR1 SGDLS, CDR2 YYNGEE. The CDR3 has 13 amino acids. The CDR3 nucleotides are TGTGCCAGCAGCGTAGCAGCAGAAGGGACCCAGTACTTC. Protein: CASSVAAEGTQYF.

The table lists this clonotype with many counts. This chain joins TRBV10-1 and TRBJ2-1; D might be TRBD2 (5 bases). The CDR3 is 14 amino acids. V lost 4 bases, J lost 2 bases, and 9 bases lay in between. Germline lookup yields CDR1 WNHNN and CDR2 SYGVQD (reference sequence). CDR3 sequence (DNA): TGCGCCAGCAGTGGACTATTGCCCTACAATGAGCAGTTCTTC. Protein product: CASSGLLPYNEQFF.

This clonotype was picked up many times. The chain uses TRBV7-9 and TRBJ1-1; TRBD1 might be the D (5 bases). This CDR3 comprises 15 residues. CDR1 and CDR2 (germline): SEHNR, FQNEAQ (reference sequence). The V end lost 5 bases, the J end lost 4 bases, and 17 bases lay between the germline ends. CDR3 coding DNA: TGTGCCAGCAGCCGAGAGGCCAGGGCCCGCACTGAAGCTTTCTTT. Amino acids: CASSREARARTEAFF. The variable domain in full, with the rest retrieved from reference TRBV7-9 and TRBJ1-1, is DTGVSQNPRHKITKRGQNVTFRCDPISEHNRLYWYRQTLGQGPEFLTYFQNEAQLEKSRLLSDRFSAERPKGSFSTLEIQRTEQGDSAMYLCASSREARARTEAFFGQGTRLTVV.

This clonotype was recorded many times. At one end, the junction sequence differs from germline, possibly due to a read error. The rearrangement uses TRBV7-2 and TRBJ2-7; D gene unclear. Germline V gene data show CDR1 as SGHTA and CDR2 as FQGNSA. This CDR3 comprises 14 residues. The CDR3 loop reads CASSPRQGGYEQYF. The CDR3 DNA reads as TGTGCTAGCAGCCCCCGCCAAGGCGGCTACGAGCAGTACTTC.

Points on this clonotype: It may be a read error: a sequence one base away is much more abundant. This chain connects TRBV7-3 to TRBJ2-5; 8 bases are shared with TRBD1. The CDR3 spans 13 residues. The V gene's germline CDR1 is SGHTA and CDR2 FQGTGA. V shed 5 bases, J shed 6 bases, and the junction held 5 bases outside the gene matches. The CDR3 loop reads CASSTTGEKTQYF. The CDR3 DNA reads TGTGCCAGCAGCACGACAGGGGAAAAGACCCAGTACTTC. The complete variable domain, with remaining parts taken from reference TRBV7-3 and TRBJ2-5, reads GAGVSQTPSNKVTEKGKYVELRCDPISGHTALYWYRQSLGQGPEFLIYFQGTGAADDSGLPNDRFFAVRPEGSVSTLKIQRTERGDSAVYLCASSTTGEKTQYFGPGTRLLVL.

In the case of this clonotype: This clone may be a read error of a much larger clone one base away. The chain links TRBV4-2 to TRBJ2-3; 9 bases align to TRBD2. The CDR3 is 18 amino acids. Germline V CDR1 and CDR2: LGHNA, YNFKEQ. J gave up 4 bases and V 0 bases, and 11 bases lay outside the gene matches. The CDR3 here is CASSQDGTGGRAADTQYF. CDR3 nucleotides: TGTGCCAGCAGCCAAGACGGGACTGGCGGGAGGGCCGCAGATACGCAGTATTTT.

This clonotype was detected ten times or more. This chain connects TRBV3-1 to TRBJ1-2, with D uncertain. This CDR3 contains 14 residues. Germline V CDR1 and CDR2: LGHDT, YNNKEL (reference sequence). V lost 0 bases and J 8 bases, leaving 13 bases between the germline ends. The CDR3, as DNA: TGTGCCAGCAGCCAAGACCCGGGAAGCGGCGGCTACACCTTC. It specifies CASSQDPGSGGYTF.

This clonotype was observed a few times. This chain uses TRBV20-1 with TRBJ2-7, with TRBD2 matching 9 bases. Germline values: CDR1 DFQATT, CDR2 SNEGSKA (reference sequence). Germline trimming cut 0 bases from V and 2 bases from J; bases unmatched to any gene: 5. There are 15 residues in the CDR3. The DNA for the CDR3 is TGCAGTGCTAGAGATGTGAGCGGGAGGACCTACGAGCAGTACTTC. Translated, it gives CSARDVSGRTYEQYF.

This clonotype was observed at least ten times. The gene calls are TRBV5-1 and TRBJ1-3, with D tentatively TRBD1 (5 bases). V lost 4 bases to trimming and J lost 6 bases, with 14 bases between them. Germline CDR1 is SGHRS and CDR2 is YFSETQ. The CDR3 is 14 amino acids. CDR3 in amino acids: CASSPDTVENTIYF. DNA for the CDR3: TGCGCCAGCAGCCCGGACACGGTCGAAAACACCATATATTTT.

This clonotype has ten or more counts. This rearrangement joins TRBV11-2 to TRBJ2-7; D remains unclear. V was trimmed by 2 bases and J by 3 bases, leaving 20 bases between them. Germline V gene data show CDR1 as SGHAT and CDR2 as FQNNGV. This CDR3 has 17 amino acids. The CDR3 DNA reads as TGTGCCAGCAGCTTAACCAGGCCCCAGTGGGCCGGCTACGAGCAGTACTTC. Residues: CASSLTRPQWAGYEQYF.

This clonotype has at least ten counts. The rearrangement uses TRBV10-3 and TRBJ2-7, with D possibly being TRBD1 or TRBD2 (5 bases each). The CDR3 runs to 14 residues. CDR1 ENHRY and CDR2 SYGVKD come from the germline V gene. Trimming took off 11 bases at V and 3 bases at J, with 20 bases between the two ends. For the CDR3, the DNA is TGTGCCGCCACCCCCGGGACGGGTGGCTACGAGCAGTACTTC. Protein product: CAATPGTGGYEQYF.

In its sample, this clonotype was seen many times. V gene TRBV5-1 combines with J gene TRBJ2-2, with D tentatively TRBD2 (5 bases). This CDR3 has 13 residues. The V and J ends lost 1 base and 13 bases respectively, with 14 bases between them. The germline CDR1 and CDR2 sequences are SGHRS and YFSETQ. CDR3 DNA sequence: TGCGCCAGCAGCTTGTCCCGGGAAGGTTGGCTGTTTTTT. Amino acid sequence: CASSLSREGWLFF.

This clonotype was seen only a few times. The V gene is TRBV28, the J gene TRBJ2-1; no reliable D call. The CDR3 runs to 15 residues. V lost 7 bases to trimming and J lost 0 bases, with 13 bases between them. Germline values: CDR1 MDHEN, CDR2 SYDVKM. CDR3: CASTETPTSYNEQFF. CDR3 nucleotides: TGTGCCAGCACCGAGACACCGACCTCCTACAATGAGCAGTTCTTC.

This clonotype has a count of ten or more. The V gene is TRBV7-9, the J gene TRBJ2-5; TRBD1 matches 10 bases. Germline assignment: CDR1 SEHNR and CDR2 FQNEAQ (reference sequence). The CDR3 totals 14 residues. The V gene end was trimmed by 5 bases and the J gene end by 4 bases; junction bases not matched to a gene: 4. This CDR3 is CASSRGQGGETQYF. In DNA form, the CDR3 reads TGTGCCAGCAGCCGTGGACAGGGGGGAGAGACCCAGTACTTC. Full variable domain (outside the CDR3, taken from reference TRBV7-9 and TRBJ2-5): DTGVSQNPRHKITKRGQNVTFRCDPISEHNRLYWYRQTLGQGPEFLTYFQNEAQLEKSRLLSDRFSAERPKGSFSTLEIQRTEQGDSAMYLCASSRGQGGETQYFGPGTRLLVL.

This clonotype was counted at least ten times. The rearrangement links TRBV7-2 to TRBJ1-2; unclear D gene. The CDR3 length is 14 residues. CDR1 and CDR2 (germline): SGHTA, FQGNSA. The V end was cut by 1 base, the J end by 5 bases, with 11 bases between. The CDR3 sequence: CASSLVPPGYGYTF. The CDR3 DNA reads TGTGCCAGCAGCTTAGTCCCGCCCGGGTATGGCTACACCTTC.

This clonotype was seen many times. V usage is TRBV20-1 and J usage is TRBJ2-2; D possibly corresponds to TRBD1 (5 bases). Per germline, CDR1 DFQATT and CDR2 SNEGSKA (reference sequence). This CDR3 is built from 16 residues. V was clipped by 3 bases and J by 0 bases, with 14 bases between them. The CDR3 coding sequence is TGCAGTGCTAGTCGACAGTCACTCGCGAACACCGGGGAGCTGTTTTTT. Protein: CSASRQSLANTGELFF.

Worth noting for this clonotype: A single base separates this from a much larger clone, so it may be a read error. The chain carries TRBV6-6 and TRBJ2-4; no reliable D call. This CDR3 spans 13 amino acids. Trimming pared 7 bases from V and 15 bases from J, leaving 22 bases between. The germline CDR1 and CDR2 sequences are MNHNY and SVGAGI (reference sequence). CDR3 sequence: CASTIEYTPLRYF. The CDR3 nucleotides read TGTGCCAGCACGATAGAATATACTCCCCTGCGGTACTTC.

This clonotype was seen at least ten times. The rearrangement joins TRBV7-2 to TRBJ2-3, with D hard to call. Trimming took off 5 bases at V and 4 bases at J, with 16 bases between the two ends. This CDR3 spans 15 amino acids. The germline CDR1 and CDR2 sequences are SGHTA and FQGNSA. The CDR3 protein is CASSPLFSRADTQYF. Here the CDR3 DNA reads TGTGCCAGCAGCCCCCTTTTTAGTCGGGCAGATACGCAGTATTTT.

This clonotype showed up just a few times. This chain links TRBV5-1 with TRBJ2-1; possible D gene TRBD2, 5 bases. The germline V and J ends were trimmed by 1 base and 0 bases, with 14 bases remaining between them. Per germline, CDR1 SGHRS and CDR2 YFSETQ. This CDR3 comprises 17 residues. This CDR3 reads CASSLFLSGVSYNEQFF. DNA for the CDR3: TGCGCCAGCAGCTTGTTCCTGAGCGGAGTCTCCTACAATGAGCAGTTCTTC.